This T cell receptor beta chain is drawn from a study of cytomegalovirus exposure and HLA in healthy donors. Overall study context: Membership in the Caucasian-associated ancestry cluster was found for around four fifths of almost 400 genotyped donors. Findings of the study overall: Researchers reported in a later analysis that a missense DCLRE1C variant was tied to TCR beta V- and J-gene trimming. Solely CMV serostatus was available to characterize immune exposure.

In the case of this clone: Its target is not known.

Losses at the gene ends were 9 bases for V and 3 bases for J; bases not matched to a gene: 20. The CDR3 runs 18 residues. Nominally healthy donors were sampled, though unrecorded immune exposures were likely. The PCR used 60 Vbeta and 13 Jbeta primers. The repertoire was sequenced with immunoSEQ multiplex PCR; TCRdb's copy has only in-frame clones and lacks some. The profile shows around 130,000 clones, about four fifths of them singletons. This receptor was taken from a woman aged 40 to 49 in good health and CMV-seronegative. The sequenced sample consisted of PBMCs. The chain uses TRBV23-1 and TRBJ2-7; 10 bases map to TRBD1. TRBV23-1 is an ORF, and what it does is uncertain. Here the CDR3 DNA reads TGCGCCAGACCCAGATTGAGGGGATCGGGACAGGGGTACTACGAGCAGTACTTC. Encoded protein: CARPRLRGSGQGYYEQYF.